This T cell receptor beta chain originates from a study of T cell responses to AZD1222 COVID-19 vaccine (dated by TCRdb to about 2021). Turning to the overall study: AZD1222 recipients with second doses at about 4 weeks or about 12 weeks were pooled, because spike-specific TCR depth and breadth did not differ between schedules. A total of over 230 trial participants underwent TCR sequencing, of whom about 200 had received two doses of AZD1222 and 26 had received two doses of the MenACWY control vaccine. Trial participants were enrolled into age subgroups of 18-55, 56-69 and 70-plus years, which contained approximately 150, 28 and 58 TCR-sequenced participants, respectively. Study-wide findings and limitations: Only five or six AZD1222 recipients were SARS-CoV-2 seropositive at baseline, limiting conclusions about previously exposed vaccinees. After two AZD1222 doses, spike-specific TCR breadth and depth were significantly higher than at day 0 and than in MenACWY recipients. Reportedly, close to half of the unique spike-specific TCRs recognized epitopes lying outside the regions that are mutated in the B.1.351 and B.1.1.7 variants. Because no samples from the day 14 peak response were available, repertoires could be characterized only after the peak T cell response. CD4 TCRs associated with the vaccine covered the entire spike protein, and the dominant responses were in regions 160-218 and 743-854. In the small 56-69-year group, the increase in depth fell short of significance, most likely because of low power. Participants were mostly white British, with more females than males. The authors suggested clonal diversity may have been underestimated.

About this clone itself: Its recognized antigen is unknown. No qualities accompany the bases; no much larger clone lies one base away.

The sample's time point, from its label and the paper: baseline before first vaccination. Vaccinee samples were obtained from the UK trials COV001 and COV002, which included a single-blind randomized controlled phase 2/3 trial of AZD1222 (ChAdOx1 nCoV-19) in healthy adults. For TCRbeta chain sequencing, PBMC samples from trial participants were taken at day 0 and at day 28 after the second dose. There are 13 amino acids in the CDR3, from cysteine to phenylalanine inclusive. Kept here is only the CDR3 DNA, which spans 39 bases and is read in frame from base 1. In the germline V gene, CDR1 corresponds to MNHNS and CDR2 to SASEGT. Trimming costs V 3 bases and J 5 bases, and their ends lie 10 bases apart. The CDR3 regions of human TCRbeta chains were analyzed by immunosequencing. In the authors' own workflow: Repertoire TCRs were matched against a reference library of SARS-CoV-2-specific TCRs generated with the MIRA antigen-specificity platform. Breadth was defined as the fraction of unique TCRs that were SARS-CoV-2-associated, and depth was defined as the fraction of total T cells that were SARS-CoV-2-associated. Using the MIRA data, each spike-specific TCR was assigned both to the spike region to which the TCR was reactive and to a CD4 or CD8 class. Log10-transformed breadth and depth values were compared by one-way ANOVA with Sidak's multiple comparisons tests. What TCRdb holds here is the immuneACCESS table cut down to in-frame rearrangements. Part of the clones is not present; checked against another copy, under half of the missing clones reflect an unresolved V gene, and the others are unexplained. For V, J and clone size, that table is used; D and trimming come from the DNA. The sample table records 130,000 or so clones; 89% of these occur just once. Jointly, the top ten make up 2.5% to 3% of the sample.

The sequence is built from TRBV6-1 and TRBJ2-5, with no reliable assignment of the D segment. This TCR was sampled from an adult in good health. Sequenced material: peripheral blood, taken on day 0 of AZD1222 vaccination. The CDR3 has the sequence CASSETYGETQYF. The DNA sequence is TGTGCCAGCAGTGAGACATACGGGGAGACCCAGTACTTC.